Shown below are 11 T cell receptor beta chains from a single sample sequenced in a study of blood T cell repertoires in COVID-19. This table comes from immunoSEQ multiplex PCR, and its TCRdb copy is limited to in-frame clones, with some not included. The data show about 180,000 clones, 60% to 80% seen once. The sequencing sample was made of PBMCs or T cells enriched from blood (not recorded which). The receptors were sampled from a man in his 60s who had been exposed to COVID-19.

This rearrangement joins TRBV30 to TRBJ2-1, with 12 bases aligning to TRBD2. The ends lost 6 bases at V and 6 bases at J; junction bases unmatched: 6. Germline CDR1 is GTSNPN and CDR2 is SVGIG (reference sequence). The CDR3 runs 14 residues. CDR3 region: CACGLAGGFNEQFF. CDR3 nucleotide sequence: TGTGCCTGCGGGCTAGCGGGAGGGTTCAATGAGCAGTTCTTC. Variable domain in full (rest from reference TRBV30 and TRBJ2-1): SQTIHQWPATLVQPVGSPLSLECTVEGTSNPNLYWYRQAAGRGLQLLFYSVGIGQISSEVPQNLSASRPQDRQFILSSKKLLLSDSGFYLCACGLAGGFNEQFFGPGTRLTVL.

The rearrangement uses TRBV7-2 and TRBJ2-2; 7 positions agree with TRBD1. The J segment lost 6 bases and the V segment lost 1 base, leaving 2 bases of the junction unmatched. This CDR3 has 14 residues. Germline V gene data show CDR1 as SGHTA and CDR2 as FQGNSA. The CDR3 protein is CASSLGQGAGELFF. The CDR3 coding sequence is TGTGCCAGCAGCTTAGGGCAGGGGGCCGGGGAGCTGTTTTTT.

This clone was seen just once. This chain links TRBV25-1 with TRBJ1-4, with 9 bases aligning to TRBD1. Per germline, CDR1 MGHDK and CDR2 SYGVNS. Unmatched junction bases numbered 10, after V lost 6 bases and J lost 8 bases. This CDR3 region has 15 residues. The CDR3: CASSLGGTGLEKLFF. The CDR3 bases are TGTGCCAGCAGCCTGGGTGGGACAGGGTTAGAAAAACTGTTTTTT.

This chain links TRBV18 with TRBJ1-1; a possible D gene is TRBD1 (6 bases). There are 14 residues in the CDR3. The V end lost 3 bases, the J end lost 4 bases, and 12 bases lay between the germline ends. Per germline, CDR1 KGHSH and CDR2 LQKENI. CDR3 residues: CASSPLQGGTEAFF. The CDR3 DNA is TGTGCCAGCTCACCGTTACAGGGCGGCACTGAAGCTTTCTTT.

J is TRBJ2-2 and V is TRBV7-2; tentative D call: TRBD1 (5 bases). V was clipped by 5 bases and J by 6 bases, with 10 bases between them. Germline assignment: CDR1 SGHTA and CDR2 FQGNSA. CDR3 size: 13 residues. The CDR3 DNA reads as TGTGCCAGCAGCCCCAACAGGTCCGGGGAGCTGTTTTTT. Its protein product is CASSPNRSGELFF. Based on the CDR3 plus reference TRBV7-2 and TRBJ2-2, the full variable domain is GAGVSQSPSNKVTEKGKDVELRCDPISGHTALYWYRQSLGQGLEFLIYFQGNSAPDKSGLPSDRFSAERTGGSVSTLTIQRTQQEDSAVYLCASSPNRSGELFFGEGSRLTVL.

The CDR3: CASSPLSTGKETQYF. The DNA of the CDR3 is TGTGCCAGTAGTCCCCTATCTACAGGGAAAGAGACCCAGTACTTC. V and J are TRBV19 and TRBJ2-5; possibly TRBD1 for D (6 bases). The germline V and J ends were trimmed by 5 bases and 3 bases, with 16 bases remaining between them. The CDR3 loop spans 15 amino acids. Germline V gene data show CDR1 as LNHDA and CDR2 as SQIVND (reference sequence).

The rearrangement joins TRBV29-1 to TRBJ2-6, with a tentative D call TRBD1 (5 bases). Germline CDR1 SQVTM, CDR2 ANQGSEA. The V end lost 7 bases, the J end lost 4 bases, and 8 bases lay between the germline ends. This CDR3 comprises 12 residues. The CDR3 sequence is CSARAGANVLTF. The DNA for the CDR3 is TGCAGCGCCAGGGCCGGGGCCAACGTCCTGACTTTC.

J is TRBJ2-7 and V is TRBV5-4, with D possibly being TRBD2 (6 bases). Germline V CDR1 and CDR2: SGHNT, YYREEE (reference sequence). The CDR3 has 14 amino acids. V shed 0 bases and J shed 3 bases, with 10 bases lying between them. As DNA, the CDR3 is TGTGCCAGCAGCTTGGGCGGGAATATCTACGAGCAGTACTTC. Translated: CASSLGGNIYEQYF.

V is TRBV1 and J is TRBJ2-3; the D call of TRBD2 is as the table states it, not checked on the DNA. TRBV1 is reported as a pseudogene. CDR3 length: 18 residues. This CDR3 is CTKGHGLMINTSTDTQYF. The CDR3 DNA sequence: TGCACCAAAGGCCATGGACTCATGATAAATACTAGCACAGATACGCAGTATTTT.

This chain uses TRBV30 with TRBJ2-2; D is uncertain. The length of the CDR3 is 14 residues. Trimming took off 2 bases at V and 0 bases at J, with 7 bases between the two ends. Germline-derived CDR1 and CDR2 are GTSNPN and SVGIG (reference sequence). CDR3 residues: CAWSRVANTGELFF. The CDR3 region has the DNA TGTGCCTGGAGTCGAGTCGCGAACACCGGGGAGCTGTTTTTT.

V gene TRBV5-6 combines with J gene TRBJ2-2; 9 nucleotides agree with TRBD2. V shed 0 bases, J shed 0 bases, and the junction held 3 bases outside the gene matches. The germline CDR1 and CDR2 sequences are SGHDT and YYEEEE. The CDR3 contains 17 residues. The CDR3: CASSLAVAGANTGELFF. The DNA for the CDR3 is TGTGCCAGCAGCTTGGCCGTAGCGGGGGCGAACACCGGGGAGCTGTTTTTT.